A single sample gave rise to the 9 T cell receptor beta chains below, sequenced in a study of OX40 agonist ivuxolimab in advanced cancers. TCRdb keeps only in-frame clones here, not all; method: immunoSEQ multiplex PCR. This sample yields around 65,000 clones, of which 70% to 90% are seen a single time; under 0.4% belongs to the top ten. The specimen was CD4+ or CD8+ T cells sorted from blood, collected in a trial of the OX40 agonist ivuxolimab. These receptors were taken from an adult with an advanced solid tumor such as melanoma, head and neck, liver or kidney cancer.

The CDR3 spells CAGDRPYGGELFF. The CDR3 DNA reads TGTGCCGGAGACCGCCCTTACGGCGGGGAGCTGTTTTTT. V usage is TRBV30 and J usage is TRBJ2-2, with unresolved D. CDR1 is GTSNPN, CDR2 SVGIG, per germline (reference sequence). The CDR3 is made up of 13 amino acids. V was cut by 8 bases and J by 7 bases, with 17 bases left in between. Full variable domain (rest looked up from reference TRBV30 and TRBJ2-2): SQTIHQWPATLVQPVGSPLSLECTVEGTSNPNLYWYRQAAGRGLQLLFYSVGIGQISSEVPQNLSASRPQDRQFILSSKKLLLSDSGFYLCAGDRPYGGELFFGEGSRLTVL.

The chain carries TRBV5-4 and TRBJ2-3, with 10 bases identical to TRBD1. After removal of 0 bases from V and 4 bases from J, the junction contained 8 bases not matched to a gene. The germline CDR1 and CDR2 sequences are SGHNT and YYREEE (reference sequence). This CDR3 has 17 amino acids. The CDR3 loop reads CASSLGFRTGGADTQYF. As DNA, the CDR3 is TGTGCCAGCAGCTTGGGGTTCAGGACAGGGGGTGCAGATACGCAGTATTTT.

V is TRBV4-2 and J is TRBJ2-3; the D gene is possibly TRBD1 (7 bases). The germline V and J ends were trimmed by 0 bases and 3 bases, with 10 bases remaining between them. CDR1 and CDR2 from the germline V gene are LGHNA and YNFKEQ. This CDR3 is built from 15 residues. The CDR3 protein is CASSQEQGRTDTQYF. The CDR3 DNA follows: TGTGCCAGCAGCCAAGAACAGGGGAGGACAGATACGCAGTATTTT.

The V gene is TRBV7-9, the J gene TRBJ1-2; D remains ambiguous. This CDR3 is built from 13 residues. CDR1 is SEHNR, CDR2 FQNEAQ, per germline (reference sequence). The V end lost 2 bases, the J end lost 4 bases, and 8 bases lay between the germline ends. The CDR3 DNA is TGTGCCAGCAGCTTACCCACTTCCTATGGCTACACCTTC. This codes for CASSLPTSYGYTF.

V gene TRBV11-3 combines with J gene TRBJ2-2, with D possibly TRBD1 on 6 matching bases. Germline CDR1 and CDR2: SGHNT and YENEEA. CDR3 length equals 13 residues. Trimming removed 5 bases from V and 6 bases from J, with 10 bases in between. The CDR3 region is CASSPYRAGELFF. The CDR3 DNA sequence: TGTGCCAGCAGCCCCTACAGGGCCGGGGAGCTGTTTTTT.

This chain connects TRBV30 to TRBJ1-2; D unresolved. Germline-derived CDR1 and CDR2 are GTSNPN and SVGIG (reference sequence). The CDR3 is 14 amino acids. Trimming took off 0 bases at V and 5 bases at J, with 13 bases between the two ends. The CDR3 region has the DNA TGTGCCTGGAGTGTGGTCCTCTTGGGGTATGGCTACACCTTC. This gives the protein CAWSVVLLGYGYTF.

This clone was counted only a few times. DNA for the CDR3: TGTGCCAGCAGTGAAGGGCCCAGCTACTATGGCTACACCTTC. Translation gives CASSEGPSYYGYTF. The genes are TRBV6-1 and TRBJ1-2; D gene uncertain. Germline lookup yields CDR1 MNHNS and CDR2 SASEGT. V shed 1 base and J shed 3 bases, with 9 bases lying between them. The length of the CDR3 is 14 residues.

The chain has TRBV14 and TRBJ1-3, with a tentative D call TRBD1 (6 bases). V was cut by 0 bases and J by 4 bases, with 16 bases left in between. The germline CDR1 and CDR2 sequences are SGHDN and FVKESK. This CDR3 comprises 17 residues. The CDR3 loop reads CASSQEATGTGGNTIYF. The DNA of the CDR3 is TGTGCCAGCAGCCAAGAGGCTACAGGGACGGGAGGAAACACCATATATTTT.

V gene TRBV5-5 combines with J gene TRBJ2-7; no clear D. Between the trimmed V and J ends, which lost 0 bases and 2 bases, there was a span of 3 bases. The CDR3 loop spans 12 amino acids. CDR1 and CDR2 from the germline V gene are SGHKS and YYEKEE (reference sequence). This chain's CDR3 is CASSLAPYEQYF. CDR3 bases: TGTGCCAGCAGCTTGGCCCCCTACGAGCAGTACTTC.